The 3 T cell receptor beta chains below were found in one sample sequenced in a study of sequential checkpoint blockade in melanoma. Treatment: randomized to nivolumab then ipilimumab (arm A) or the reverse (arm B). TCRdb's copy holds only in-frame clones and misses some; the assay was immunoSEQ multiplex PCR. The data contain thousands of clones, roughly 24% of them seen just once; the ten biggest clones take up around 10%. This specimen consisted of tumor tissue (inferred from file names), obtained from a patient given nivolumab and ipilimumab in sequence. These receptors were collected from a human donor with melanoma.

The rearrangement uses TRBV5-1 and TRBJ1-1; D is possibly TRBD1 (6 bases). V was clipped by 3 bases and J by 3 bases, with 12 bases between them. The CDR3 totals 14 residues. CDR1 and CDR2 (germline): SGHRS, YFSETQ. CDR3: CASSWQGSDTEAFF. DNA for the CDR3: TGCGCCAGCAGCTGGCAGGGGTCGGACACTGAAGCTTTCTTT.

V usage is TRBV28 and J usage is TRBJ2-7; TRBD2 matches at 8 bases. Germline trimming cut 3 bases from V and 7 bases from J; bases unmatched to any gene: 2. Germline V gene lookup returns CDR1 MDHEN and CDR2 SYDVKM. This CDR3 comprises 12 residues. CDR3 in amino acids: CASSFIAGEQYF. CDR3 DNA sequence: TGTGCCAGCAGTTTTATAGCGGGGGAGCAGTACTTC.

This clone was seen ten or more times. V usage is TRBV11-3 and J usage is TRBJ2-7, with 8 bases matching TRBD2. CDR3 size: 17 residues. Losses at the gene ends were 5 bases for V and 2 bases for J; bases not matched to a gene: 14. Germline V gene lookup returns CDR1 SGHNT and CDR2 YENEEA. The CDR3 bases are TGTGCCAGCAGCCTTATAGCGGGGTCTCATCTACCCTACGAGCAGTACTTC. This encodes CASSLIAGSHLPYEQYF.